The 13 T cell receptor beta chains in this list originate from one sample, sequenced in a study of T-cell reconstitution after alpha-beta-depleted transplantation in children. Unique molecular identifiers were used in preparing the TCRbeta library. MiXCR was run by TCRdb on the PCR reads, yielding one entry per CDR3 protein. The repertoire holds approximately 85,000 distinct CDR3 sequences, with less than 20% as singletons. The specimen comprised PBMCs, mostly from graft donor cells, sampled 180 days after TCRalphabeta/CD19-depleted stem cell transplant. The receptors stem from a male patient under 10 years old who had a stem cell transplant for acute lymphoblastic leukemia, so the T cells may come from the graft donor.

This clonotype came up a few times. The chain has TRBV6-5 and TRBJ2-3; 15 nucleotides match TRBD2. The V gene's germline CDR1 is MNHEY and CDR2 SVGAGI. This CDR3 contains 18 residues. J gave up 6 bases and V 0 bases, and 7 bases lay outside the gene matches. CDR3 region: CASSYSGTSGGPKDTQYF. CDR3 in DNA: TGTGCCAGCAGTTACTCCGGGACTAGCGGGGGGCCAAAGGATACGCAGTATTTT.

The chain uses TRBV20-1 and TRBJ2-7; TRBD1 is a possible D gene (5 bases). There are 13 residues in the CDR3. The V gene lost 3 bases and the J gene lost 7 bases, with 16 bases spanning the gap. Germline CDR1 DFQATT, CDR2 SNEGSKA (reference sequence). CDR3: CSASPLQGREQYF. DNA for the CDR3: TGCAGTGCTAGTCCCCTCCAGGGAAGGGAGCAGTACTTC.

This rearrangement joins TRBV7-6 to TRBJ2-1; 14 bases match TRBD2. With 5 bases clipped from V and 8 bases from J, the junction kept 5 bases outside the gene matches. The germline gives CDR1 SGHVS, CDR2 FNYEAQ. CDR3 size: 15 residues. CDR3 DNA: TGTGCCAGCAGCACCGGGACTAGCGGGGGCGATGAGCAGTTCTTC. Translated, it gives CASSTGTSGGDEQFF.

This chain uses TRBV7-6 with TRBJ2-5; 10 bases are a match to TRBD1. Trimming removed 4 bases from V and 4 bases from J; junction bases left unmatched: 3. Germline CDR1 reads SGHVS; CDR2 reads FNYEAQ. The CDR3 loop spans 14 amino acids. The CDR3 DNA sequence: TGTGCCAGCAGCTCGACAGGGGGCCTAGAGACCCAGTACTTC. Protein: CASSSTGGLETQYF.

This clonotype has only a few counts. The CDR3 protein is CASSRGGQGSNQPQHF. The CDR3 bases are TGTGCCAGCAGCCGAGGGGGACAGGGGTCGAATCAGCCCCAGCATTTT. This chain connects TRBV7-2 to TRBJ1-5; 10 bases line up with TRBD1. J was trimmed by 4 bases and V by 5 bases; bases with no gene match: 8. The CDR3 is 16 amino acids. The V gene's germline CDR1 is SGHTA and CDR2 FQGNSA.

This chain uses TRBV5-1 with TRBJ2-7, with TRBD1 matching over 9 bases. J was trimmed by 3 bases and V by 3 bases; bases with no gene match: 16. The CDR3 is 18 residues long. The germline gives CDR1 SGHRS, CDR2 YFSETQ. The CDR3 DNA sequence: TGCGCCAGCAGCTCGACAACTTCTACCGGGACAGGGATCTACGAGCAGTACTTC. This translates into CASSSTTSTGTGIYEQYF.

The V gene is TRBV10-1, the J gene TRBJ2-1; D not resolved. From germline, CDR1 is WNHNN and CDR2 SYGVQD (reference sequence). V was trimmed by 2 bases and J by 7 bases, leaving 12 bases between them. The CDR3 loop spans 14 amino acids. The CDR3 DNA sequence: TGCGCCAGCAGTGAGCCCAGATTGGGTAATGAGCAGTTCTTC. Translation: CASSEPRLGNEQFF.

The chain carries TRBV18 and TRBJ2-4, with TRBD2 as a possible D gene (5 bases). The CDR3 is 18 residues long. Germline assignment: CDR1 KGHSH and CDR2 LQKENI. The V gene lost 8 bases and the J gene lost 0 bases, with 23 bases spanning the gap. Here the CDR3 reads CASTPGVRATSAKNIQYF. In DNA, the CDR3 is TGTGCCAGCACCCCCGGGGTCCGTGCAACTTCAGCCAAAAACATTCAGTACTTC.

V is TRBV12-3 or TRBV12-4 and J is TRBJ1-5; the D gene is possibly TRBD1 (6 bases). V lost 5 bases to trimming and J lost 1 base, with 12 bases between them. This CDR3 is built from 15 residues. The CDR3 region has the DNA TGTGCCAGCAGTCCGCAGGGGATAAGCAATCAGCCCCAGCATTTT. Translation: CASSPQGISNQPQHF.

This clonotype was seen only a few times. V gene TRBV7-8 combines with J gene TRBJ2-2, with 7 bases fitting TRBD2. CDR1 SGHVS and CDR2 FQNEAQ come from the germline V gene. The V gene end was trimmed by 1 base and the J gene end by 1 base; junction bases not matched to a gene: 3. This CDR3 is 16 amino acids long. In DNA form, the CDR3 reads TGTGCCAGCAGCTTAGAGGCTAGCGGGAACACCGGGGAGCTGTTTTTT. Translated: CASSLEASGNTGELFF. Using reference TRBV7-8 and TRBJ2-2 for the parts outside the CDR3, the full variable domain is GAGVSQSPRYKVAKRGQDVALRCDPISGHVSLFWYQQALGQGPEFLTYFQNEAQLDKSGLPSDRFFAERPEGSVSTLKIQRTQQEDSAVYLCASSLEASGNTGELFFGEGSRLTVL.

In this sample, this clonotype turned up a few times. The V call is TRBV7-9, the J call TRBJ1-2; 8 bases agree with TRBD1. Germline V gene sequence: CDR1 SEHNR, CDR2 FQNEAQ (reference sequence). With V trimmed by 2 bases and J by 8 bases, 4 bases remained unmatched. CDR3 size: 13 residues. The CDR3 here is CASSLPGGRGYTF. DNA for the CDR3: TGTGCCAGCAGCTTACCAGGGGGCAGGGGCTACACCTTC.

The chain has TRBV30 and TRBJ1-1, with D unclear. Per germline, CDR1 GTSNPN and CDR2 SVGIG (reference sequence). The CDR3 is 10 residues long. The ends were cut back, 8 bases at V and 6 bases at J, with 10 bases in the middle. This CDR3 reads CALSGAEAFF. CDR3 DNA sequence: TGTGCCCTGTCTGGGGCTGAAGCTTTCTTT. Combining the CDR3 with reference TRBV30 and TRBJ1-1 gives the whole variable domain SQTIHQWPATLVQPVGSPLSLECTVEGTSNPNLYWYRQAAGRGLQLLFYSVGIGQISSEVPQNLSASRPQDRQFILSSKKLLLSDSGFYLCALSGAEAFFGQGTRLTVV.

This clonotype was detected only a few times. V is TRBV7-9 and J is TRBJ2-7; D is possibly TRBD1 or TRBD2 (5 bases each). From germline, CDR1 is SEHNR and CDR2 FQNEAQ (reference sequence). CDR3 length equals 17 residues. Trimming removed 5 bases at V and 4 bases at J, with 24 bases between. CDR3: CASSKVPPPGTSYEQYF. The DNA for the CDR3 is TGTGCCAGCAGCAAAGTCCCCCCGCCAGGGACCAGTTACGAGCAGTACTTC.